The present entry profiles one T cell receptor (beta chain) with its context. What it binds is unknown. This sample was included in a study of follicular helper T cells after annual influenza vaccination. General study findings and limits: Recurrent ICOS+CD38+ cTfh clonotypes included tetramer and AIM influenza-specific ones.

Time point noted: 2015-2016 season, pre-vaccination. Sorted blood CD4 subsets were sequenced before and after adults received seasonal inactivated influenza vaccine. Vaccine contraindications, substance abuse, HIV/AIDS, active malignancy and active illness excluded donors. Cells are cTfh (non-naive CD4+CXCR5+PD-1+), split by ICOS and CD38 into double-positive or double-negative. The CDR3 consists of 12 residues. V shed 6 bases and J shed 4 bases, with 10 bases lying between them. Per germline, CDR1 LGHNT and CDR2 FRNRAP. The method was immunoSEQ multiplex PCR; TCRdb's version includes in-frame clones alone and lacks a portion of them. The sample contains some 10,000 clones, 80% to 85% of which appear only once.

This sequence was found in an adult who received the influenza vaccine. This sequence joins TRBV12-5 and TRBJ2-7; D is unresolved. This specimen was CXCR5+ CD38- circulating T follicular helper cells from blood, taken on the day of influenza vaccination. The sample's subset: circulating Tfh, non-naive CD4+CXCR5+PD-1+ (ICOS+CD38+ or ICOS-CD38-). CDR3 in amino acids: CASGATVYEQYF. The CDR3 nucleotides read TGTGCTAGTGGAGCTACAGTTTACGAGCAGTACTTC.